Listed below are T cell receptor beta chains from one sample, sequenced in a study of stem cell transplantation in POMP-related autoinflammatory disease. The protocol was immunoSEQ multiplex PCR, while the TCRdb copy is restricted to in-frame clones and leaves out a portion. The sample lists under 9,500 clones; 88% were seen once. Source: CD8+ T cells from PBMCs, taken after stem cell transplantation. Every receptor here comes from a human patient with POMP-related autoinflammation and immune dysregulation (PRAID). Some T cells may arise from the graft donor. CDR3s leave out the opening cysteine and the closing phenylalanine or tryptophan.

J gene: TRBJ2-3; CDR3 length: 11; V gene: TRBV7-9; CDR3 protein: ASLPGGTDTQY
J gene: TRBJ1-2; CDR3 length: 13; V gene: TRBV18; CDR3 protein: ASSPKPGQGDSYT
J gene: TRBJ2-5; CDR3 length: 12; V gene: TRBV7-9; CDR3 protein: ASSLESGRETQY
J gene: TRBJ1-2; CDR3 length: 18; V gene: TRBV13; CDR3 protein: ASSSGGVSAVPLVDYGYT
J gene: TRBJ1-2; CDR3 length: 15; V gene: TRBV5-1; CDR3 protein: ASSLSWTAPSNYGYT
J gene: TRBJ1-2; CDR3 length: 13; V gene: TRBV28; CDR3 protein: ASSPTTGRNYGYT
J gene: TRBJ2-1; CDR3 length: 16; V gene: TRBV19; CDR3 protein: ASSIDPETSGGYHEQF
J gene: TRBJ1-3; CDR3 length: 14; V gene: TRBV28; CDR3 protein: ASSLVGRWAGNTIY
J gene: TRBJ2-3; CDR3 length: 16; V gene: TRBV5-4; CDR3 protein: ASSPIASLAGATDTQY
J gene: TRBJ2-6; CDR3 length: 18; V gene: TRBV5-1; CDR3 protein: ASSLFLGHREISGANVLT
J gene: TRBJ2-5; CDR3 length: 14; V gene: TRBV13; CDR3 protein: ASSLGRLAGRETQY
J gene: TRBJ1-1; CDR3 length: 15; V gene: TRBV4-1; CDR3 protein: ASSQAGALIGAAEAF
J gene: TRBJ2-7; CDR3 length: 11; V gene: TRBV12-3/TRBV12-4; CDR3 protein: ASSQGYSYEQY
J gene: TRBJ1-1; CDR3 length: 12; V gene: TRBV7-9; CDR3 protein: ASSGASARTEAF
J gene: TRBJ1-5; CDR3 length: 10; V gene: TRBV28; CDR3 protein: ASSLLTQPQH
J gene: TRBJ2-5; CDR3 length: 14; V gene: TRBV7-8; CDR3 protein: ASSSSGWGLQETQY
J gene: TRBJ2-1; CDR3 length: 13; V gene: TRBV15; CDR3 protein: ATSREWNRDNEQF
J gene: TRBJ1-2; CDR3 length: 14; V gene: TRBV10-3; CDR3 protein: AISTDRDSFGYGYT
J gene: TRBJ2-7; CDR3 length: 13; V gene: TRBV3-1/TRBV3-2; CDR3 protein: ASSHPSGRAYEQY
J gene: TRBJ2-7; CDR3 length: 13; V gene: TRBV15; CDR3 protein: ATSWDRGVGYEQY
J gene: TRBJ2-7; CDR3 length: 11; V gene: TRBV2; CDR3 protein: ASSEIVPYEQY
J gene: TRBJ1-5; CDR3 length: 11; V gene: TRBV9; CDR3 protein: ASSEGSNQPQH
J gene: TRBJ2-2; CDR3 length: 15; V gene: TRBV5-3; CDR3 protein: ARSLVVGEVRTGELF
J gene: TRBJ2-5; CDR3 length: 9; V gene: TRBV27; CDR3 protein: AAKGDPGAN
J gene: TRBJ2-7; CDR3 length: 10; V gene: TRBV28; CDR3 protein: ASNTGRYEQY
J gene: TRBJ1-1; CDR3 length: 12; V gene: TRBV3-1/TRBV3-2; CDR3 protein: ASSQDQGFTEAF
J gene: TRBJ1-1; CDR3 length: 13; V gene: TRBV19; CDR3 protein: ASSIGLGQGAEAF
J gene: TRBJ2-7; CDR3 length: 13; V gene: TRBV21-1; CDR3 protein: ASSKEGGWALEQY
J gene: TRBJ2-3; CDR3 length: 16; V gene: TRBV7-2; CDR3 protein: ASSLVVLAGGPVDTQY
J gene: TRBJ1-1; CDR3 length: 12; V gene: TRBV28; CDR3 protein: ASTLGVLNTEAF
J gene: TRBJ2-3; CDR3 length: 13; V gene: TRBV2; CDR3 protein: ASSGLAASTDTQY
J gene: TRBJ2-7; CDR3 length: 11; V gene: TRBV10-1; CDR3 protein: ASSETDSYEQY
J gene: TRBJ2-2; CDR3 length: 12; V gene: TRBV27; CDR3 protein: ASSSRRATGELF
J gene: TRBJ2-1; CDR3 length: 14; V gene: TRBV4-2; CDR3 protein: ASSQDPQGAYNEQF
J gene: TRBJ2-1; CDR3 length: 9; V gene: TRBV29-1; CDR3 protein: SVVYYNEQF
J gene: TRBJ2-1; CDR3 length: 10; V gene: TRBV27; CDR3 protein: ASSPHGDEQF
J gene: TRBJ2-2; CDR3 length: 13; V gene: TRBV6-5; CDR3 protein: ASSPQGANTGELF
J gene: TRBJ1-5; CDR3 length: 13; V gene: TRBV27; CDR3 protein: ASSLVGARNQPQH
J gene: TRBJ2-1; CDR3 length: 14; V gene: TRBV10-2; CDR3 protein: ASSSTSGAQGNEQF
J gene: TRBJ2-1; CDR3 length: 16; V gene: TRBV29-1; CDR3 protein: SGAGLAGGPPPYNEQF
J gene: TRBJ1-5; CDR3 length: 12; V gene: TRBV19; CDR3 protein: ASTLQGGNQPQH
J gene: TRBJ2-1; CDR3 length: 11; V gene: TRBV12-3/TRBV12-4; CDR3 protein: ASNLGGNNEQF
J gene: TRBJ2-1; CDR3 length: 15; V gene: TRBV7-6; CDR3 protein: ASTGATGFSSYNEQF
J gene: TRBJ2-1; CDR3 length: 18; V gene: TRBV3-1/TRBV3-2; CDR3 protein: ASSQEWTQGPISSYNEQF
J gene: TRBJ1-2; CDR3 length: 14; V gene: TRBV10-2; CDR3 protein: ASRDLQGRNSYGYT